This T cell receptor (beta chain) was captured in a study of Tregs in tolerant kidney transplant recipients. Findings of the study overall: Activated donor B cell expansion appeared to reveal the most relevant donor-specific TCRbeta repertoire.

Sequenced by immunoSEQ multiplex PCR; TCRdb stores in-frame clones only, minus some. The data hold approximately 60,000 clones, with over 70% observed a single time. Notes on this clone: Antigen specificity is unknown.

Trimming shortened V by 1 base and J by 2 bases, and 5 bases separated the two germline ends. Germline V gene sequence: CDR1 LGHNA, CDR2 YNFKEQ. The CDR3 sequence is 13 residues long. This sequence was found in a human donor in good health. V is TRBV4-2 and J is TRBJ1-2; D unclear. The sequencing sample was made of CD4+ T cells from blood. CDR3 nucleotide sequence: TGTGCCAGCAGCCAAGCCAGGAACTATGGCTACACCTTC. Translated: CASSQARNYGYTF.